This entry concerns a single TCR beta chain. This receptor's antigen is unknown. No qualities accompany the bases; no much larger clone lies one base away. This sample was taken from a study of cytomegalovirus exposure and HLA in healthy donors (dated by TCRdb to 2016 to 2017). General notes on the study: According to an earlier analysis of 587 of the donors, about 179 million T cells yielded roughly 110 million unique TCR beta sequences and 276 Gb of sequence data. About 300 gigabases of sequencing data and some 85 million unique TCR sequences were included in an early release covering about 700 HLA-typed donors. Among the approximately 430 genotyped donors, roughly 80% belonged to the genetic ancestry cluster associated with self-reported Caucasian donors. The study aimed to test whether cataloging public T cell receptors could reveal signatures of past pathogen exposure. Using immunosequencing, the study profiled T cell repertoires from roughly 650 subjects and related those repertoires to cytomegalovirus serostatus. A separate validation cohort of roughly 130 different subjects was used in addition to the approximately 700-subject first cohort. To predict cytomegalovirus infection status, the study brought together high-throughput TCR immunosequencing, statistical association of individual TCRs with disease status, and machine learning. A later analysis re-examined previously published TCR beta repertoires from around 670 donors and added high-resolution HLA genotyping to investigate patterns of TCR occurrence. In the later analysis, no new phenotypic data were used to find candidate immune exposures; instead, reliance was placed on TCR beta sequences and their occurrence across donors. An earlier analysis of 500 to 750 of the donors applied high-throughput TCR beta sequencing to assess whether each TCR beta V gene segment acted as functional or pseudogenic. Donor age, sex, ethnicity and CMV serostatus were collected together with the repertoire data. A later genetic analysis used genome-wide SNP genotypes for about 60% of the roughly 670 donors, treating that subset as a discovery cohort. All discovery cohort repertoires had been generated using a single sequencing platform. HLA typing included class I and class II loci at four-digit resolution. Typing coverage varied by locus: about 629-630 donors for A, B, C, DRB1 and DQB1; under 550 for DQA1; about 570 for DPA1; fewer than 480 for DPB1. Because of strong linkage in the cohort, 4 to 6 DR-DQ haplotypes were treated as single units for association and clustering. Across roughly 420 genotyped donors of the cohort, an average of roughly 250,000 unique TCR beta nucleotide sequences per donor were sequenced, and about a sixth of those sequences were non-productive.

Points the paper makes about the study in general: In both the original and validation cohorts, the classifier was reported to diagnose cytomegalovirus status with high specificity and sensitivity. Linkage disequilibrium might explain the correlated functional status among segregating V segments, but an unknown experimental factor could not be ruled out. Fewer than 20 rarely observed V segments, including chromosome 9 orphons, were excluded from the earlier analysis of some 590 of the donors because counts were too low. In a later analysis, HLA-associated TCR beta chains showed more clonal expansion and lower generation probabilities than non-associated chains that were equally common. Presence/absence analyses assumed roughly uniform sequencing depth across donors, an assumption that may not hold. According to the authors, the approach could potentially be generalized to other disease states and immunological phenotypes. Only TCR beta chains were sequenced in this cohort, and the absence of alpha or paired-chain data limited detectable features. Because HLA typing was missing for some donors at each locus, association tests included only the typed subset. In vitro tests confirmed that a few of the cytomegalovirus-associated TCR beta chains recognize cytomegalovirus antigens. A further reported finding was that TCR beta sequences accurately predicted the HLA-A and HLA-B alleles for most subjects in the first cohort. A later analysis reported that several top co-occurrence clusters appeared linked to parvovirus B19, influenza, CMV and Epstein-Barr virus. Broadly in line with IMGT annotations, most TCR beta V segments showed up in productive rearrangements about 87% or about 30% of the time in an earlier analysis of about 500 of the donors. While some public TCRs were present in many individuals, most TCR sequences turned up only very rarely across donors. Most CMV-associated TCR beta chains appeared to be HLA-restricted in a later analysis, and the HLA associations seemed to be driven largely by CMV exposure. Strong co-occurrence of HLA alleles, especially DR and DQ, made assigning TCR associations to individual alleles difficult. A later genetic analysis reported fewer N-insertions in productive TCRs among donors in an Asian-associated ancestry cluster than the roughly 690-donor mean. In a later analysis, TCR association rates were found to vary across HLA loci, with the most associated TCRs seen for DRB1 alleles and the fewest for HLA-C alleles. CMV serostatus was the only immune exposure information available for the cohort. In a later genetic analysis, a missense DCLRE1C variant was associated with V-gene and J-gene trimming of TCR beta chains, and the association was replicated in an independent cohort. Some IMGT-functional V segments, including TRBV6-2 and TRBV6-3, could not be told apart with the 87-base-pair reads, so those segments were excluded. At a false discovery rate of 0.05, a later analysis linked roughly 17,000 TCR beta sequences to specific HLA alleles. A total of fewer than 200 TCR beta chains were listed by the study as associated with cytomegalovirus. A cluster of highly shared sequence variants was judged likely to be a technical artifact of the sequencing pipeline.

The cohort comprised several hundred healthy bone marrow donors. At the time of sampling, every cohort member was nominally healthy, though immune exposures that went unrecorded were likely present. The donor was CMV seronegative and belonged to the group of 352 seronegative cohort members. A peripheral blood sample was collected from each donor, and TCR beta sequencing was performed on peripheral blood mononuclear cells. The Qiagen DNeasy Blood Extraction Kit was used to extract genomic DNA from the blood cell samples. From its cysteine to its phenylalanine, the CDR3 spans 15 amino acids. The DNA shown is the 45-base CDR3, in frame from base 1. From the germline V gene, CDR1 is SNHLY and CDR2 is FYNNEI. Deletion took 0 bases off V and 2 bases off J, with a span of 9 bases between the germline ends. The protocol used for the library was the immunoSEQ multiplex PCR assay. The multiplex PCR relied on a mix of 60 forward primers for TCR Vbeta segments and 13 reverse primers for TCR Jbeta segments. Amplification of the CDR3 region of rearranged TCR beta genes was performed with a multiplex PCR assay on genomic DNA. The Illumina HiSeq System was used to sequence the amplified TCR beta libraries as 87-base-pair reads. Per the original workflow: Across the 700 or so repertoires, a later analysis counted 75 million to 90 million unique TCR beta chains, roughly 11 million of which were shared by at least two donors. To remove PCR and sequencing errors, raw reads were error-corrected and collapsed into unique sequences using a nearest-neighbor algorithm that merged closely related sequences. V, D and J gene segments were assigned by aligning CDR3 sequences to IMGT reference sequences. For a sequence to be retained, at least a six-nucleotide match to both a V gene segment and a J gene segment was required. A rearrangement counted as productive if the CDR3 had no stop codons and remained in frame with V and J, and every other rearrangement counted as non-productive. CDR3 was defined according to IMGT convention as the region running from the second conserved V-encoded cysteine to the conserved J-encoded phenylalanine. In an earlier analysis of around 640 of the donors, sequences lacking an unambiguous match to a single V gene segment were excluded. In an earlier analysis of roughly 500 of the donors, V segments were called functional above 56.7% productive rearrangements and were called segregating when the between-donor standard deviation exceeded 5%. A statistical classification framework was built to diagnose cytomegalovirus status from the catalog of TCR beta chain sequences. V and J gene assignment, in a later analysis, came from comparing TCR nucleotide sequences with IMGT/GENE-DB human TR gene sequences. A later analysis assigned CDR3 sequences and most-parsimonious VDJ recombination scenarios with the TCRdist pipeline. In a later analysis, each TCR beta chain was defined by its CDR3 amino acid sequence together with its V-gene family, and reads without a unique V-gene family were excluded. To address suspected cross-contamination and a sequencing artifact, a later analysis removed over 500 highly shared, low-generation-probability nucleotide sequences. In a later analysis, a clonal expansion index was calculated for each public chain from normalized within-repertoire ranks of inferred template counts. In a later analysis, generation probabilities were computed with a VDJ recombination model fitted to out-of-frame rearrangements, and the resulting probabilities were checked against IGoR. Hypergeometric tests were used in a later analysis to score TCR-TCR, TCR-HLA and TCR-CMV co-occurrence, with a repertoire-size bias correction applied to the TCR pairs. To estimate false discovery rates, a later analysis permuted the HLA or CMV assignments 20 times. In a later analysis, co-occurring TCRs were grouped with DBSCAN, and TCRdist sequence similarity was added when clustering was performed within HLA-allele-positive subsets. Repertoires with fewer than 30,000 or more than 120,000 public chains, plus five repertoires with anomalous nucleotide sharing, were excluded from co-occurrence clustering. In its TCRdb copy, this immuneACCESS table keeps in-frame sequences only and misses some clones. Where compared with another copy, unresolved V genes explain less than half of these, and the others have no known cause. The DNA gave D and trimming, while V, J and clone size come from that table. The sample table shows around 110,000 clones, and 70% to 75% are seen once. The top ten hold 1.6% of the sample.

The sequencing sample was made of PBMCs. The chain uses TRBV2 and TRBJ2-3, and the D gene may be TRBD1, 5 bases matching. The TCR comes from a woman younger than 35 in good health and CMV-seronegative. The CDR3 region: CASSEAGASTDTQYF. Read as DNA, the sequence is TGTGCCAGCAGTGAAGCTGGGGCGTCCACAGATACGCAGTATTTT.